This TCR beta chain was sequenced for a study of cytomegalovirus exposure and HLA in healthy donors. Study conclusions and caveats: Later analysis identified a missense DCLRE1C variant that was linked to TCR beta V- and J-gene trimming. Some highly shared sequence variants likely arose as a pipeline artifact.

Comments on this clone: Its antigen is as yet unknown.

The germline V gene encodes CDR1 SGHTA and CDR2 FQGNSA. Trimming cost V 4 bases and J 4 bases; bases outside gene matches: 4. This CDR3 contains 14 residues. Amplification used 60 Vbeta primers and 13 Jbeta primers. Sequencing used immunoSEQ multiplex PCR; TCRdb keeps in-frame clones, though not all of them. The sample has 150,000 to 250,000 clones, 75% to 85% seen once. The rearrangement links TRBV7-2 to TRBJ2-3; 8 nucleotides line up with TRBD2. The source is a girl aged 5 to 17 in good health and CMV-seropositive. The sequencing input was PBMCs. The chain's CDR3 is CASSSGLASDTQYF. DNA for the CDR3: TGTGCCAGCAGCTCTGGACTAGCCTCAGATACGCAGTATTTT.